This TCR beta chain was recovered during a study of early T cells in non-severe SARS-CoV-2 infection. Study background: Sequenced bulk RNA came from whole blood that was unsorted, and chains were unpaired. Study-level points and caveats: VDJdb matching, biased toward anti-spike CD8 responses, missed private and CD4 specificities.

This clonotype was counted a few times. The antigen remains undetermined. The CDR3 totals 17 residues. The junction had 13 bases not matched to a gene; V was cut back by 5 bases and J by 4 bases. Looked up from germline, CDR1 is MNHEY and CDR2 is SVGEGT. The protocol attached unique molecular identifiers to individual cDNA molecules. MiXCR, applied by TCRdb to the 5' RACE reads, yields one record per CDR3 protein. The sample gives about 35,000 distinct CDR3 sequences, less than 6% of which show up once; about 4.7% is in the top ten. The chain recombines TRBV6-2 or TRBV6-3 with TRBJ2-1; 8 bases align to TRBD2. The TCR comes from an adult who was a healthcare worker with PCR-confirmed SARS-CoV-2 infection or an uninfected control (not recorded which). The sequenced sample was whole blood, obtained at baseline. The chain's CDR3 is CASSERGGGTYYNEQFF. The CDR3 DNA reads TGTGCCAGCAGTGAAAGAGGCGGGGGGACCTATTACAATGAGCAGTTCTTC.